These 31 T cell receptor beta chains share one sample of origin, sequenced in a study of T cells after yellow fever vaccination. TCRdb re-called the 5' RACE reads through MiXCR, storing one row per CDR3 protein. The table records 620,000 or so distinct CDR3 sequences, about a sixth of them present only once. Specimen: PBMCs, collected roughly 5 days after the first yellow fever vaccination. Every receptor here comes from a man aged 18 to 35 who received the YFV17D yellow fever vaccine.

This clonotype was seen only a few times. Here the CDR3 DNA reads TGTGCCAGCAGTTTAGGCCTAGGGCAGGGCCGCGACACTGAAGCTTTCTTT. It specifies CASSLGLGQGRDTEAFF. This chain joins TRBV12-3 or TRBV12-4 and TRBJ1-1; weak D call: TRBD1 (5 bases). The CDR3 loop spans 17 amino acids. V shed 1 base and J shed 3 bases, with 18 bases lying between them.

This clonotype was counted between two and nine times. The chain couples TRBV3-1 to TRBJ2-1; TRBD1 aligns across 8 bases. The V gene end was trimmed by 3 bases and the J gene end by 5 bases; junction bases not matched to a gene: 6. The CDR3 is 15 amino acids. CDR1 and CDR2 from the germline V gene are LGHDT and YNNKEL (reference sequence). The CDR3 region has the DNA TGTGCCAGCAGCCATGAAGGACAGGGAGACAATGAGCAGTTCTTC. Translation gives CASSHEGQGDNEQFF.

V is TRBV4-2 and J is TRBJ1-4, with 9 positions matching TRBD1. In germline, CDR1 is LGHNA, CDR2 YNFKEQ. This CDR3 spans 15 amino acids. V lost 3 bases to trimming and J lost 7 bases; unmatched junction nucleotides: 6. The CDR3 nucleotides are TGTGCCAGCAGCCAGAAACAGGGGGCGAGTGAAAAACTGTTTTTT. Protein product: CASSQKQGASEKLFF.

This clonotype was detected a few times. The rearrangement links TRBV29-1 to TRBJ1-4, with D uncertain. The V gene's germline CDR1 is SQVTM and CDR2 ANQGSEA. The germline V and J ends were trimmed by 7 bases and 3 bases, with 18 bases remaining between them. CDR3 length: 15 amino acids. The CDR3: CSAKIGISANEKLFF. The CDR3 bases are TGCAGCGCCAAAATCGGGATTAGCGCTAATGAAAAACTGTTTTTT.

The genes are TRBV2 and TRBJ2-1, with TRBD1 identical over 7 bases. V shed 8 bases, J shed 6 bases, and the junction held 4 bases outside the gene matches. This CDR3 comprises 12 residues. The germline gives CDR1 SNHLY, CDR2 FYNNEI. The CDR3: CASQDRRNEQFF. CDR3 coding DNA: TGTGCCAGCCAGGACAGGCGCAATGAGCAGTTCTTC.

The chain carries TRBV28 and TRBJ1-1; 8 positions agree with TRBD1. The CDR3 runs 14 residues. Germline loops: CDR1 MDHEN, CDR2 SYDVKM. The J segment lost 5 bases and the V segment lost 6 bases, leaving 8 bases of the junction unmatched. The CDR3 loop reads CASSRQGPWTEAFF. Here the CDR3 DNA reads TGTGCCAGCAGCCGACAGGGGCCGTGGACTGAAGCTTTCTTT.

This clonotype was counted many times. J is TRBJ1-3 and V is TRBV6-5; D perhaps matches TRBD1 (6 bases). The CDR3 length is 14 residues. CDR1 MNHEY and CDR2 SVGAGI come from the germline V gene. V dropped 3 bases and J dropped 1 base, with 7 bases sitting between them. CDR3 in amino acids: CASSYTGSGNTIYF. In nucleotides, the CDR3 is TGTGCCAGCAGTTATACAGGGTCTGGAAACACCATATATTTT.

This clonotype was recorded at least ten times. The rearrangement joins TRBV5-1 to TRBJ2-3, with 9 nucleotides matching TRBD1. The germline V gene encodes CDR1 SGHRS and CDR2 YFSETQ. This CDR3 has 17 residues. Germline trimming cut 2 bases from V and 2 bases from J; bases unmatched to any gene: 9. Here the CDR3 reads CASSFGPGTGNTDTQYF. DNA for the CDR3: TGCGCCAGCAGCTTTGGTCCAGGGACAGGGAACACAGATACGCAGTATTTT. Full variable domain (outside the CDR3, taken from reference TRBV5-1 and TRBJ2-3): KAGVTQTPRYLIKTRGQQVTLSCSPISGHRSVSWYQQTPGQGLQFLFEYFSETQRNKGNFPGRFSGRQFSNSRSEMNVSTLELGDSALYLCASSFGPGTGNTDTQYFGPGTRLTVL.

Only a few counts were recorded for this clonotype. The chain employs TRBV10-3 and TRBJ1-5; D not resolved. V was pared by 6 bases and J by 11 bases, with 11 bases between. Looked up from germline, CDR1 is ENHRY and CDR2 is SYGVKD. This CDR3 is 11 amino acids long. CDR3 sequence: CAISDDRAQHF. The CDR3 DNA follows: TGTGCCATCAGCGACGACCGGGCCCAGCATTTT.

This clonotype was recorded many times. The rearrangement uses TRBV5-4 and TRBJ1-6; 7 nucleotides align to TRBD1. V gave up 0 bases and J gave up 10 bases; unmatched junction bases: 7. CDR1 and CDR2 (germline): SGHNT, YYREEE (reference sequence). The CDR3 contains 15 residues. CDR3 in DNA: TGTGCCAGCAGCTTGGACAGGGGAGTACGCTCACCCCTCCACTTT. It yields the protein CASSLDRGVRSPLHF.

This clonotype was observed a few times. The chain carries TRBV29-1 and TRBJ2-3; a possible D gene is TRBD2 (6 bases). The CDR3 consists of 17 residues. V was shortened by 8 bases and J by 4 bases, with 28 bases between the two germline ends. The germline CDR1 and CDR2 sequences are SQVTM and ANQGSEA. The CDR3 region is CSTERVGSAGSADTQYF. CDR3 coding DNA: TGCAGCACTGAGCGCGTGGGCTCGGCGGGGAGCGCAGATACGCAGTATTTT.

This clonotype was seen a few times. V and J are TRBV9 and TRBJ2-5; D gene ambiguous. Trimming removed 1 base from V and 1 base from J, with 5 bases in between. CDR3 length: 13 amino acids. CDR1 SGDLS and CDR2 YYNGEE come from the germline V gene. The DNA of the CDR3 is TGTGCCAGCAGCGTAAACAGCCAAGAGACCCAGTACTTC. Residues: CASSVNSQETQYF.

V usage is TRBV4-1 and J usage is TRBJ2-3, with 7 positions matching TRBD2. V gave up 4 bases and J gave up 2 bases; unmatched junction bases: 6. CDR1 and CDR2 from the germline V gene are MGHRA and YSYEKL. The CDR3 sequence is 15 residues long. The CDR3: CASSRSRDYTDTQYF. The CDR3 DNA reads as TGCGCCAGCAGCCGTTCCAGGGACTACACAGATACGCAGTATTTT.

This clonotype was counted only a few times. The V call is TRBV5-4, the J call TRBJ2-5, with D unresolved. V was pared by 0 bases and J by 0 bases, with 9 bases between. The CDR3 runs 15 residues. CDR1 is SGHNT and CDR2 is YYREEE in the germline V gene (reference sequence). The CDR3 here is CASSLGKWDQETQYF. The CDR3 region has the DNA TGTGCCAGCAGCTTGGGGAAATGGGACCAAGAGACCCAGTACTTC.

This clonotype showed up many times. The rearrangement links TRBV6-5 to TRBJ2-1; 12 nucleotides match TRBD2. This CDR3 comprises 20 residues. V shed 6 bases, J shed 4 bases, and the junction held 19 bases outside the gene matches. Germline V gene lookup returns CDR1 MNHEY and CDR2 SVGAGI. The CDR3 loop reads CASSHPASGGDHPYYNEQFF. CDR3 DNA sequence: TGTGCCAGCAGCCACCCAGCTAGCGGGGGGGACCACCCCTATTACAATGAGCAGTTCTTC.

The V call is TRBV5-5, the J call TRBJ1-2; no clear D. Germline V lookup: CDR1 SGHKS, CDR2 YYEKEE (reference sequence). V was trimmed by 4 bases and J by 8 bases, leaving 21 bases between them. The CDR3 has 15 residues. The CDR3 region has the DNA TGTGCCAGCAGCAATGGGCACGCCTCGTTACGGGGCTACACCTTC. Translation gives CASSNGHASLRGYTF.

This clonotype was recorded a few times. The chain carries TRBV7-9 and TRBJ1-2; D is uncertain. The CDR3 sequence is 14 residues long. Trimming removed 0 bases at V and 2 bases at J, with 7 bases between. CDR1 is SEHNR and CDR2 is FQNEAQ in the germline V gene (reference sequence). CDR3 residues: CASSLALGNYGYTF. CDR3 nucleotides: TGTGCCAGCAGCTTAGCGCTTGGGAACTATGGCTACACCTTC.

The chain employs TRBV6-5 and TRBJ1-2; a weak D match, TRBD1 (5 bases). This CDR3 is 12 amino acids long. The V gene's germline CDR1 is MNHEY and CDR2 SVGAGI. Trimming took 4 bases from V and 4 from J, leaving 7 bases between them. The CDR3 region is CASSWDRYGYTF. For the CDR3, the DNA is TGTGCCAGCAGTTGGGACCGCTATGGCTACACCTTC.

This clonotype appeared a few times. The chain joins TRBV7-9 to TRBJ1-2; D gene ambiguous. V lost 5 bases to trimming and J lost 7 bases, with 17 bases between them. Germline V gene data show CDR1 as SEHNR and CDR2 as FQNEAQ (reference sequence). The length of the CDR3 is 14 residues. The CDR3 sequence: CASSADLPRRGYTF. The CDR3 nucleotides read TGTGCCAGCAGCGCGGACCTACCAAGGCGTGGCTACACCTTC.

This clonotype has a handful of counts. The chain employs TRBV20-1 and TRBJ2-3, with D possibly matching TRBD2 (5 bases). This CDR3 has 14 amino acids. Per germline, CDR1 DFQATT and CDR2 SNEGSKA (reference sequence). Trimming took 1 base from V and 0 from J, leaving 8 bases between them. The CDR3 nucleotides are TGCAGTGCTAGAGTGTGGACTAGCACAGATACGCAGTATTTT. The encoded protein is CSARVWTSTDTQYF.

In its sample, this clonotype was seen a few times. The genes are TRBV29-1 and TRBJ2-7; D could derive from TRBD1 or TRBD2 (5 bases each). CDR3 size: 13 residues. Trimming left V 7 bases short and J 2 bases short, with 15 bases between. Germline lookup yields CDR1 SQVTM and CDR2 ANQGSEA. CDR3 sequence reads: CSGRDGGAYEQYF. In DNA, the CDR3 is TGCAGCGGCCGGGACGGTGGAGCCTACGAGCAGTACTTC.

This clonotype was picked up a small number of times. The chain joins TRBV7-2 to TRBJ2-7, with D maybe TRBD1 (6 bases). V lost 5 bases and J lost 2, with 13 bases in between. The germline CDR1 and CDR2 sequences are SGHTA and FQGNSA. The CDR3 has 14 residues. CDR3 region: CASSTRQATYEQYF. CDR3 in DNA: TGTGCCAGCAGCACACGACAGGCCACCTACGAGCAGTACTTC.

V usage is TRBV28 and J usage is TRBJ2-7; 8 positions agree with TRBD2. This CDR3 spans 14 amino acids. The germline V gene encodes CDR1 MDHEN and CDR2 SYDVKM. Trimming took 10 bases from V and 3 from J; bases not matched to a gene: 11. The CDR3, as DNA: TGTGCCACCTGGGGTCCCGCGGGGGGCTACGAGCAGTACGTC. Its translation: CATWGPAGGYEQYV.

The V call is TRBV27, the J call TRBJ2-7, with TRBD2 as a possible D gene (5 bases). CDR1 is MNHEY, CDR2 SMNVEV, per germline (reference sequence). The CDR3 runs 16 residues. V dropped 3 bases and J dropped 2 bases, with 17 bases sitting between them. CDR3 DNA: TGTGCCAGCAGTTTCAAGTTTGGAGGCAGTACCTACGAGCAGTACTTC. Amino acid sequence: CASSFKFGGSTYEQYF.

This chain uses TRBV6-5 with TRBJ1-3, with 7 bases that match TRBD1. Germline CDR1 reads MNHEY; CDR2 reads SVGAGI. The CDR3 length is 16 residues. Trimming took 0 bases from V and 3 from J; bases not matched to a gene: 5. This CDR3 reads CASSYSTGAGGNTIYF. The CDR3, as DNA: TGTGCCAGCAGTTACTCCACAGGGGCAGGTGGAAACACCATATATTTT.

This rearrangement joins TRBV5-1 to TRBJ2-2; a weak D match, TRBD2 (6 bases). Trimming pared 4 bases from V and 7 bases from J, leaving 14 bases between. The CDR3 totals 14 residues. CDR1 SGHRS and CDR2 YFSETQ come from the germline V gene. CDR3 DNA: TGCGCCAGCAGCCCCGGAGGGGCGGGCGGGGAGCTGTTTTTT. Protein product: CASSPGGAGGELFF.

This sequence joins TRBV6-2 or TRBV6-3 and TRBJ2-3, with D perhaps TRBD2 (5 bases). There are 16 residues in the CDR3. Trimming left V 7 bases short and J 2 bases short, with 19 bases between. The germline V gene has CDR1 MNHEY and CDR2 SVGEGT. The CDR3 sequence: CASTNLEEQNTDTQYF. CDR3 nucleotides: TGTGCCAGCACCAATCTGGAGGAGCAGAACACAGATACGCAGTATTTT.

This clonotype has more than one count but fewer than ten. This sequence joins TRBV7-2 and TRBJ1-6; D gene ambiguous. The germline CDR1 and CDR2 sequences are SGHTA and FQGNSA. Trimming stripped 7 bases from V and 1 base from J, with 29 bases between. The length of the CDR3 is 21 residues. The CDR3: CASTLSHHRGSGGSYNSPLHF. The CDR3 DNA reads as TGTGCCAGCACCCTGAGTCACCATCGAGGGAGTGGAGGGTCCTATAATTCACCCCTCCACTTT.

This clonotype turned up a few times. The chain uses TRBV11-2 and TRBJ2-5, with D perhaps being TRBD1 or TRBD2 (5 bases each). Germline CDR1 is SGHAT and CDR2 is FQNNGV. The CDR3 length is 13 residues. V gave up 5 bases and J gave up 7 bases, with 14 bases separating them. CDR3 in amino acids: CASSGRGGGTQYF. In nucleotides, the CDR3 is TGTGCCAGCAGCGGTAGGGGTGGGGGGACCCAGTACTTC.

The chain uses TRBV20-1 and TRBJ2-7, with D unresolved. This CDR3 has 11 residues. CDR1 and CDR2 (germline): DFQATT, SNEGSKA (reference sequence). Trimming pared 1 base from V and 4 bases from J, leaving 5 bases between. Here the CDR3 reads CSARVKYEQYF. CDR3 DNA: TGCAGTGCTAGAGTAAAATACGAGCAGTACTTC.

The CDR3 coding sequence is TGTGCCAGCAGTCCAACGCACCGGGGCCCCGGGCAGCCCCAGCATTTT. This sequence encodes CASSPTHRGPGQPQHF. The rearrangement uses TRBV12-3 or TRBV12-4 and TRBJ1-5, with D perhaps matching TRBD1 (5 bases). The CDR3 sequence is 16 residues long. Trimming removed 5 bases at V and 7 bases at J, with 21 bases between.